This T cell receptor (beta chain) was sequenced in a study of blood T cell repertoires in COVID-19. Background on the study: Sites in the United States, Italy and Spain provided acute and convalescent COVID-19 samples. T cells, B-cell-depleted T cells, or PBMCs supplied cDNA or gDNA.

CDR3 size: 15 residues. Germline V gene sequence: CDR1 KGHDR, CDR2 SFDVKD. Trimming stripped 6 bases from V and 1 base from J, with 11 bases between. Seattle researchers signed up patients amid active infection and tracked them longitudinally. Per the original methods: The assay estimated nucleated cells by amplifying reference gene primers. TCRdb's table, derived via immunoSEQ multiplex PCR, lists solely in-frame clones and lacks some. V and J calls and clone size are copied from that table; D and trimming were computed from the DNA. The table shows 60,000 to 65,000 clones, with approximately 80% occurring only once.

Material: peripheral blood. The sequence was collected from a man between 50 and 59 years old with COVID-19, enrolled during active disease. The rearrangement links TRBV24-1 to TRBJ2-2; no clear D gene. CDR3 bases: TGTGCCACCAGTCATGACAACCGGAACACCGGGGAGCTGTTTTTT. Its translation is CATSHDNRNTGELFF.